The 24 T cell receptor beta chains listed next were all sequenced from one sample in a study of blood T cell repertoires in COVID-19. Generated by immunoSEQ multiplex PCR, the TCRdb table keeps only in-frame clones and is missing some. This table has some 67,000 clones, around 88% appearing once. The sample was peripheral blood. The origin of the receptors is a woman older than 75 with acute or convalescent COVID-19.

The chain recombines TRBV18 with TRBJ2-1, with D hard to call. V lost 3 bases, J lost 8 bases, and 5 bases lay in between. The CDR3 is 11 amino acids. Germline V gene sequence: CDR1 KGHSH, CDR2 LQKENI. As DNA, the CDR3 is TGTGCCAGCTCACCTGGAGATGAGCAGTTCTTC. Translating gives CASSPGDEQFF.

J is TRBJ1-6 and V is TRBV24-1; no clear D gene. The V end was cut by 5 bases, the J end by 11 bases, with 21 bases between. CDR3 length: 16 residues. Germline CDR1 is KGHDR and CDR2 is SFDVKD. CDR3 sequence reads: CATSGPGEGKNPPLHF. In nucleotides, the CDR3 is TGTGCCACCAGTGGCCCCGGGGAGGGAAAGAACCCACCCCTCCACTTT.

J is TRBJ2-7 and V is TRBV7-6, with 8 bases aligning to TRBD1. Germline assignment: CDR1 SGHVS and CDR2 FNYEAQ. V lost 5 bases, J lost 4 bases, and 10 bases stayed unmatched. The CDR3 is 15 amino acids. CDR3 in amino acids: CASSQQDRVEYEQYF. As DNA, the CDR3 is TGTGCCAGCAGCCAACAGGACAGGGTAGAATACGAGCAGTACTTC.

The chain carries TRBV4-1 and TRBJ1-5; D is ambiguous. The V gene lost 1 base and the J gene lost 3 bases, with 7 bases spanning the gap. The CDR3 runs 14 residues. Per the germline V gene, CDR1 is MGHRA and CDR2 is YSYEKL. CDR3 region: CASSQVEVNQPQHF. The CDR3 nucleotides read TGCGCCAGCAGCCAAGTCGAGGTCAATCAGCCCCAGCATTTT.

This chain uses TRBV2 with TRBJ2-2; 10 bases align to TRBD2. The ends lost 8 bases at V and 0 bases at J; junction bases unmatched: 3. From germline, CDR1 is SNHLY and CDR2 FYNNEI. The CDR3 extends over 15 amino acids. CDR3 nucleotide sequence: TGTGCCAGCTTAACTAGCGGGGCGAACACCGGGGAGCTGTTTTTT. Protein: CASLTSGANTGELFF.

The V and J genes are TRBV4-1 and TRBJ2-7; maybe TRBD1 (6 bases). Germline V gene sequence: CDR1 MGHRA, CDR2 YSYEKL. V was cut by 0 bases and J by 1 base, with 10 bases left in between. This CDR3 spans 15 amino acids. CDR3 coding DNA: TGCGCCAGCAGCCAAGATTGGGGACATTCCTACGAGCAGTACTTC. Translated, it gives CASSQDWGHSYEQYF.

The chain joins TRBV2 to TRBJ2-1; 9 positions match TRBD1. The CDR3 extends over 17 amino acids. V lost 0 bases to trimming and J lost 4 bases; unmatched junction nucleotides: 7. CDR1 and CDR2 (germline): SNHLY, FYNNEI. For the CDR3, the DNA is TGTGCCAGCAGTGAAGCGTTGCCGGGACAGGGTTACAATGAGCAGTTCTTC. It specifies CASSEALPGQGYNEQFF. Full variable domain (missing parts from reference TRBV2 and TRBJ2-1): EPEVTQTPSHQVTQMGQEVILRCVPISNHLYFYWYRQILGQKVEFLVSFYNNEISEKSEIFDDQFSVERPDGSNFTLKIRSTKLEDSAMYFCASSEALPGQGYNEQFFGPGTRLTVL.

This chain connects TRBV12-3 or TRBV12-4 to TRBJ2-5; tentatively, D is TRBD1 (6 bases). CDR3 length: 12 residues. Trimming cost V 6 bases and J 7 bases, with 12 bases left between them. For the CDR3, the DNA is TGTGCCAGCAGGACAGGATCAGGGACCCAGTACTTC. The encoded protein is CASRTGSGTQYF.

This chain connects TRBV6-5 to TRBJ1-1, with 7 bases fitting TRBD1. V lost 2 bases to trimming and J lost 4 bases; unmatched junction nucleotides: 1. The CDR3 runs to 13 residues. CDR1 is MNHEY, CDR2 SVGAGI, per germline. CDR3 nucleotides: TGTGCCAGCAGTTACGACAGGGTCACTGAAGCTTTCTTT. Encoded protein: CASSYDRVTEAFF.

Here the CDR3 DNA reads TGTGCCAGCAGCCCCCGTCCGAACACTGAAGCTTTCTTT. Translating gives CASSPRPNTEAFF. V gene TRBV9 combines with J gene TRBJ1-1; D is unresolved. V gave up 4 bases and J gave up 1 base, with 8 bases separating them. Germline assignment: CDR1 SGDLS and CDR2 YYNGEE. The CDR3 extends over 13 amino acids.

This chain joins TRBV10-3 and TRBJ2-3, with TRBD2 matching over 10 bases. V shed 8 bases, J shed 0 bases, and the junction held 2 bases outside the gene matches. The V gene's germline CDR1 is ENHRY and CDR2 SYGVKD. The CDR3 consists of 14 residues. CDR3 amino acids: CAILSGGSTDTQYF. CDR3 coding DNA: TGTGCCATCCTTAGCGGGGGGAGCACAGATACGCAGTATTTT.

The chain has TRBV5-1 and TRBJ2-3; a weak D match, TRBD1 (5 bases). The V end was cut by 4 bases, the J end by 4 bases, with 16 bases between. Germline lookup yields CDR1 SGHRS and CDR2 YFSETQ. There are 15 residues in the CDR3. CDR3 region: CASSPVGVSADTQYF. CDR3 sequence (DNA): TGCGCCAGCAGCCCGGTAGGGGTTTCCGCAGATACGCAGTATTTT.

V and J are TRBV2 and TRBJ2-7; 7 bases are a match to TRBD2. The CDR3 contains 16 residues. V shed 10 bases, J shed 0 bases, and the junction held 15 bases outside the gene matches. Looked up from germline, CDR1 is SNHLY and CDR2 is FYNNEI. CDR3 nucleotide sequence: TGTGCCATCGGGAGGAGAGAGGGAGGGAGCTCCTACGAGCAGTACTTC. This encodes CAIGRREGGSSYEQYF.

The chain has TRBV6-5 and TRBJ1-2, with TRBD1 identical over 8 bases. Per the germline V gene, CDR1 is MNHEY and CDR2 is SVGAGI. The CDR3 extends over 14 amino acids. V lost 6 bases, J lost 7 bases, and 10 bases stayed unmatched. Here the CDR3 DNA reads TGTGCCAGCAGAGACTCAGGGGGCTCGCGTGGCTACACCTTC. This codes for CASRDSGGSRGYTF.

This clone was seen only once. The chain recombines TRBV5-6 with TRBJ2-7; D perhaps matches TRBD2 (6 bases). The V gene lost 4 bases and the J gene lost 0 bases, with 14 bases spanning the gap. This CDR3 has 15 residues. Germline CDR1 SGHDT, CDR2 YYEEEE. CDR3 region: CASSRWGTYSYEQYF. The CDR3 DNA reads TGTGCCAGCAGCCGATGGGGGACTTACTCCTACGAGCAGTACTTC.

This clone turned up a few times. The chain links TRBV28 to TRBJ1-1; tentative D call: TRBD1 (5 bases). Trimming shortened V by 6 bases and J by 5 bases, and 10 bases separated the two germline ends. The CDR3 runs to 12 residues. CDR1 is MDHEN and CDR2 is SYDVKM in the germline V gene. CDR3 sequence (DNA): TGTGCCAGCAGATTGGGGGGTACTGAAGCTTTCTTT. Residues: CASRLGGTEAFF.

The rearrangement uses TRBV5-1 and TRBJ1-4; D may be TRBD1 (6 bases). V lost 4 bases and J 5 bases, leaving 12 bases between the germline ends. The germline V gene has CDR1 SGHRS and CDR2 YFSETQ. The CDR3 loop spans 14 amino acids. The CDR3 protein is CASSQGTLNEKLFF. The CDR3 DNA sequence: TGCGCCAGCAGCCAAGGGACACTAAATGAAAAACTGTTTTTT.

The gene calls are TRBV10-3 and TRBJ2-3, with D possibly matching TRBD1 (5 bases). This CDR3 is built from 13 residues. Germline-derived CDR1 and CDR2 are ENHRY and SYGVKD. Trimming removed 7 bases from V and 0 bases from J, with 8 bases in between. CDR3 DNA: TGTGCCATCACTAGACAGAGCACAGATACGCAGTATTTT. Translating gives CAITRQSTDTQYF.

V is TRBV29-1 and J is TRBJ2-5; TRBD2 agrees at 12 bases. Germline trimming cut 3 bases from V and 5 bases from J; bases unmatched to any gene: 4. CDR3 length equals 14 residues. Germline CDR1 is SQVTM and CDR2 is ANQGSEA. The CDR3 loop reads CSVETSGSRETQYF. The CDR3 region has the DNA TGCAGCGTTGAGACTAGCGGGAGTCGGGAGACCCAGTACTTC.

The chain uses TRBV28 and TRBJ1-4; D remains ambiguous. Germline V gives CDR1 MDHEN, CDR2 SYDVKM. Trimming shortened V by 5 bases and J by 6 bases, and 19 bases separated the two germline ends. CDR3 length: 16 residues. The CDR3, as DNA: TGTGCCAGCAGTACTCGATCAGGTATTCCCTATGAAAAACTGTTTTTT. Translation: CASSTRSGIPYEKLFF.

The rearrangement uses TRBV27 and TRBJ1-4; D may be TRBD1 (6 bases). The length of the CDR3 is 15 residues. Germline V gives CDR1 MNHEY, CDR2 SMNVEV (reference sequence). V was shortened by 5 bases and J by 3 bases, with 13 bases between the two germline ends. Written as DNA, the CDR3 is TGTGCCAGCAGTCGTAACAGGGCGCCTAATGAAAAACTGTTTTTT. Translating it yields CASSRNRAPNEKLFF.

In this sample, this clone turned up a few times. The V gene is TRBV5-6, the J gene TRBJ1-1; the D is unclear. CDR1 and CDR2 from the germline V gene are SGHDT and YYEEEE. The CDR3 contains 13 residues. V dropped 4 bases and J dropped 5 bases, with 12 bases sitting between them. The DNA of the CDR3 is TGTGCCAGCAGCGAGTTCCCCGGGACTGAAGCTTTCTTT. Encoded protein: CASSEFPGTEAFF.

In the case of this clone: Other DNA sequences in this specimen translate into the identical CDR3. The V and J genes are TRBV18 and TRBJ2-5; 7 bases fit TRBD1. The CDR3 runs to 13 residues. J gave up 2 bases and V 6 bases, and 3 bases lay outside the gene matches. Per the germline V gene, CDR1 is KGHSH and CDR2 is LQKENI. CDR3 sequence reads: CASSPGQQETQYF. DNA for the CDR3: TGTGCCAGCTCCCCGGGACAGCAAGAGACCCAGTACTTC.

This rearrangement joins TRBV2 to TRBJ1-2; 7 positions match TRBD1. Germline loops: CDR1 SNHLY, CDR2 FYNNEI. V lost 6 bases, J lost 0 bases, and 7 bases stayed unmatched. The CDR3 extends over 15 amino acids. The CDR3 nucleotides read TGTGCCAGCAGCCTAATGGGACAGACTAACTATGGCTACACCTTC. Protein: CASSLMGQTNYGYTF.